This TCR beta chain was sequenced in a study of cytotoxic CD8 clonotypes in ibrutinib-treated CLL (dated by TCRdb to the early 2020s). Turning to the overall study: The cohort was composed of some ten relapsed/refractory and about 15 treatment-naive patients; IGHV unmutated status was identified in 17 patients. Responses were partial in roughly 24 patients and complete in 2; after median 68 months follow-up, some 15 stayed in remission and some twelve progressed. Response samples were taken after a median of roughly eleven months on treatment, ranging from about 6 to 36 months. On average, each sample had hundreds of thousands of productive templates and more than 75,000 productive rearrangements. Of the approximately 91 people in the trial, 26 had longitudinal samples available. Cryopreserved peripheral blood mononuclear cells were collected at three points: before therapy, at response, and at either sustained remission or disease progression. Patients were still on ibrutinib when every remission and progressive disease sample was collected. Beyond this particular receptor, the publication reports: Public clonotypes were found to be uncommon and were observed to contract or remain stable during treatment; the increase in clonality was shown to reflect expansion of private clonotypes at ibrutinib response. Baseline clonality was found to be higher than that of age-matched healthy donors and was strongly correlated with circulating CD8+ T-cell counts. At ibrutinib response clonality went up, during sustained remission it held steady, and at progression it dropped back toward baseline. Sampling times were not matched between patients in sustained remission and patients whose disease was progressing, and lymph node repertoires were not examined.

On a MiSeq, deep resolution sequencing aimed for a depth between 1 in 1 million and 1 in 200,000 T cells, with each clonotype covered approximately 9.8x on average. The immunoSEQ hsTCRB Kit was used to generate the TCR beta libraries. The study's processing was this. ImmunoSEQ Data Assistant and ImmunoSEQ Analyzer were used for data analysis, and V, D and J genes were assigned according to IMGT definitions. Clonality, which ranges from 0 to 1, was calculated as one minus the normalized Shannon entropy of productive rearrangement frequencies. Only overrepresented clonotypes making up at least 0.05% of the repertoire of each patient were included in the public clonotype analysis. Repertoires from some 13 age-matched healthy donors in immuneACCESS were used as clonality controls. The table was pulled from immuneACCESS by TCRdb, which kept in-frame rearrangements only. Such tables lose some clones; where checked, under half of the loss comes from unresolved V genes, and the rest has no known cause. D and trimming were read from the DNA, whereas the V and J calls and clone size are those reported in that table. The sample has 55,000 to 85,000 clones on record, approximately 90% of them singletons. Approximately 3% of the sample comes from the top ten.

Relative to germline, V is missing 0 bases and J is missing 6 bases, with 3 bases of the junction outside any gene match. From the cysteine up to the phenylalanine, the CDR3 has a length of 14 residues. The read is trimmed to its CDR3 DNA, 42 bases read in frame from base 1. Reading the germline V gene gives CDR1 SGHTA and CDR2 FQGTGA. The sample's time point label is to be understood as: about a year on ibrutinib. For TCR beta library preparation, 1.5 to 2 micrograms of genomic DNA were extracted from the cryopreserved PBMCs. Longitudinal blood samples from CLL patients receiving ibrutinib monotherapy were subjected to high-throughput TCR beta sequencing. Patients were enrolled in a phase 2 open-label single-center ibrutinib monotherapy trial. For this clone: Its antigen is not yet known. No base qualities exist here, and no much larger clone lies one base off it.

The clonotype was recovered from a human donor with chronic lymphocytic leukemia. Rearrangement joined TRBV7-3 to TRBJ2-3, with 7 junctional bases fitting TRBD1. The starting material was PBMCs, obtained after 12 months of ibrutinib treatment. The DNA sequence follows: TGTGCCAGCAGCTTAACTACAGGGGCGGATACGCAGTATTTT. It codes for CASSLTTGADTQYF.